This T cell receptor (beta chain) was obtained from a study of blood T cell repertoires in COVID-19. Overall study: Material from acute and convalescent COVID-19 was sourced from the United States, Italy and Spain.

Profiled with immunoSEQ multiplex PCR; TCRdb holds only in-frame clones, not every one. The table has a few hundred thousand clones, approximately 87% seen once. V lost 0 bases and J 4 bases, leaving 13 bases between the germline ends. CDR3 length: 15 amino acids. Germline V CDR1 and CDR2: SGDLS, YYNGEE. Sequenced material: peripheral blood. This clonotype originated in a woman between 50 and 59 years old with acute or convalescent COVID-19. The gene calls are TRBV9 and TRBJ1-1; tentative D call: TRBD1 (5 bases). The CDR3 loop reads CASSVEGQASTEAFF. The CDR3 nucleotides read TGTGCCAGCAGCGTAGAGGGGCAGGCCTCCACTGAAGCTTTCTTT.